The 10 T cell receptor beta chains given below trace back to one sample, sequenced in a study of early T cells in non-severe SARS-CoV-2 infection. TCRdb redid the calling of the 5' RACE reads with MiXCR, one entry per CDR3 protein. The table lists tens of thousands of distinct CDR3 sequences, approximately 12% of them singletons. The input for sequencing was whole blood, taken at baseline. The receptors derive from an adult who was a healthcare worker with PCR-confirmed SARS-CoV-2 infection or an uninfected control (not recorded which).

This chain connects TRBV5-4 to TRBJ2-7, with no clear D. This CDR3 comprises 13 residues. Germline CDR1 is SGHNT and CDR2 is YYREEE (reference sequence). Deletions cut 1 base from V and 6 bases from J, with 11 bases between. The CDR3 here is CASSLSSRSEQYF. The CDR3 DNA is TGTGCCAGCAGCTTGTCTTCCCGGAGCGAGCAGTACTTC.

This clonotype showed up just a few times. The chain links TRBV7-9 to TRBJ2-3; 10 bases align to TRBD2. The CDR3 loop spans 18 amino acids. Germline loops: CDR1 SEHNR, CDR2 FQNEAQ (reference sequence). V dropped 5 bases and J dropped 5; count of bases not matched to a gene: 16. The DNA for the CDR3 is TGTGCCAGCAGCCCAAGAGGGGGGCTAGCGGGAGTAGAAGATACGCAGTATTTT. This codes for CASSPRGGLAGVEDTQYF.

This clonotype was counted many times. V and J are TRBV28 and TRBJ1-5, with D possibly TRBD1 on 5 matching bases. Germline V lookup: CDR1 MDHEN, CDR2 SYDVKM. Trimming shortened V by 5 bases and J by 6 bases, and 14 bases separated the two germline ends. The CDR3 extends over 14 amino acids. The CDR3 DNA follows: TGTGCCAGCAGTCAACCCCTGGGGGTTCAGCCCCAGCATTTT. Protein: CASSQPLGVQPQHF.

CDR3 in amino acids: CASSLGSGGMYEQYF. CDR3 bases: TGTGCCAGCAGCTTAGGTAGCGGGGGGATGTACGAGCAGTACTTC. V and J are TRBV7-2 and TRBJ2-7; the match to TRBD2 covers 10 bases. V lost 1 base to trimming and J lost 4 bases; unmatched junction nucleotides: 4. The CDR3 sequence is 15 residues long. CDR1 is SGHTA and CDR2 is FQGNSA in the germline V gene.

At least ten counts were recorded for this clonotype. The V gene is TRBV29-1, the J gene TRBJ2-7; either TRBD1 or TRBD2 may fit D (6 bases each). The CDR3 has 13 residues. Germline loops: CDR1 SQVTM, CDR2 ANQGSEA. V lost 6 bases and J lost 3, with 15 bases in between. The CDR3 nucleotides are TGCAGCGTGAACTTAGGGGGAGGCTACGAGCAGTACTTC. Its translation: CSVNLGGGYEQYF.

This clonotype was detected a few times. The CDR3 DNA reads as TGTGCCAGCAGCTTAGGCTCCGGGGGGCGCGATGCTTTCTTT. This codes for CASSLGSGGRDAFF. The chain couples TRBV7-8 to TRBJ1-1, with D possibly TRBD1 on 6 matching bases. V shed 1 base and J shed 11 bases, with 17 bases lying between them. The germline CDR1 and CDR2 sequences are SGHVS and FQNEAQ. The CDR3 consists of 14 residues.

This clonotype was found a few times. CDR3 region: CASSRGGQETQYF. As DNA, the CDR3 is TGCGCCAGCAGTCGGGGGGGACAAGAGACCCAGTACTTC. The V and J genes are TRBV10-2 and TRBJ2-5, with 8 bases fitting TRBD2. Germline values: CDR1 WSHSY, CDR2 SAAADI. The J segment lost 2 bases and the V segment lost 5 bases, leaving 1 base of the junction unmatched. There are 13 residues in the CDR3.

The rearrangement uses TRBV28 and TRBJ1-5; no clear D. The CDR3 is made up of 12 amino acids. Deletions cut 7 bases from V and 7 bases from J, with 11 bases between. Germline loops: CDR1 MDHEN, CDR2 SYDVKM. The CDR3 bases are TGTGCCAGCAACACGGGGAAACAGCCCCAGCATTTT. It specifies CASNTGKQPQHF.

This clonotype was observed a few times. The rearrangement joins TRBV30 to TRBJ1-3; no clear D gene. The CDR3 covers 10 residues. Germline V CDR1 and CDR2: GTSNPN, SVGIG (reference sequence). V lost 8 bases, J lost 1 base, and 3 bases lay in between. The CDR3 spells CAASGNTIYF. The CDR3 DNA reads TGTGCCGCTTCTGGAAACACCATATATTTT.

The chain is built from TRBV7-8 and TRBJ2-1; possibly TRBD2 for D (6 bases). The CDR3 has 14 amino acids. Trimming took 2 bases from V and 7 from J, leaving 12 bases between them. Germline CDR1 SGHVS, CDR2 FQNEAQ. CDR3 region: CASSLQAGLNEQFF. DNA of the CDR3: TGTGCCAGCAGCTTACAGGCGGGGTTAAATGAGCAGTTCTTC.